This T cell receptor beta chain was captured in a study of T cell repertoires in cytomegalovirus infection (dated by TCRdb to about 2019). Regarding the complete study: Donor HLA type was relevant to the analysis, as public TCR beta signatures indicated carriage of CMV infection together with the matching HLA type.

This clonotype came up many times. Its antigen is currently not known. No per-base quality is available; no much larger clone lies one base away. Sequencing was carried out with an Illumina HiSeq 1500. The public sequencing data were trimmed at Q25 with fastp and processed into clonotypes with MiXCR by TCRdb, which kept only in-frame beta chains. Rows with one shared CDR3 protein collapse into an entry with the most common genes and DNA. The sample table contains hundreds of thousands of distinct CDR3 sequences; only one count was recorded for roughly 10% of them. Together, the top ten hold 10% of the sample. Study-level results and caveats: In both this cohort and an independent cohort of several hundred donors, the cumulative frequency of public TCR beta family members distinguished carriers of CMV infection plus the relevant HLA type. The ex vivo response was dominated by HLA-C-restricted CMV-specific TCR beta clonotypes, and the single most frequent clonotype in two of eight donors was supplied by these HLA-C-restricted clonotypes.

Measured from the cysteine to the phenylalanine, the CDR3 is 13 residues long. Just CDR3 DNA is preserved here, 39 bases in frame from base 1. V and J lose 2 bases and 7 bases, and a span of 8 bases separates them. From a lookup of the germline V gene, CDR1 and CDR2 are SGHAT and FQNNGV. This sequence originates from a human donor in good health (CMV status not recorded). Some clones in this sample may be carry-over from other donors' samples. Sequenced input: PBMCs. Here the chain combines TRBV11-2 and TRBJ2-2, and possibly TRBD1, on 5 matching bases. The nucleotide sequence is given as TGTGCCAGCAGCTTAAAGCAGGGCGGGGAGCTGTTTTTT. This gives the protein CASSLKQGGELFF.